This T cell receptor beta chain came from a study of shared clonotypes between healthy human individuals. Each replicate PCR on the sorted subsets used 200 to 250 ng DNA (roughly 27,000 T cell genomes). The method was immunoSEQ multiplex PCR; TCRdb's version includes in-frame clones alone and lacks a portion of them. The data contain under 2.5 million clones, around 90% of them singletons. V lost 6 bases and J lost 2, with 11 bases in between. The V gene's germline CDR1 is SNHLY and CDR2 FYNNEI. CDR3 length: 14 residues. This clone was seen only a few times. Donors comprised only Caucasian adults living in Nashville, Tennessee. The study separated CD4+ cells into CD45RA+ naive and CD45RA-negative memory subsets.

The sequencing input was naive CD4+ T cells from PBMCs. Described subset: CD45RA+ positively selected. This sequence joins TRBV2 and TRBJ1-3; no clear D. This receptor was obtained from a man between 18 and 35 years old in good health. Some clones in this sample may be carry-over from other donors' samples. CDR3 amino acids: CASSPGVPGNTIYF. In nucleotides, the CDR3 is TGTGCCAGCAGCCCGGGCGTACCTGGAAACACCATATATTTT.